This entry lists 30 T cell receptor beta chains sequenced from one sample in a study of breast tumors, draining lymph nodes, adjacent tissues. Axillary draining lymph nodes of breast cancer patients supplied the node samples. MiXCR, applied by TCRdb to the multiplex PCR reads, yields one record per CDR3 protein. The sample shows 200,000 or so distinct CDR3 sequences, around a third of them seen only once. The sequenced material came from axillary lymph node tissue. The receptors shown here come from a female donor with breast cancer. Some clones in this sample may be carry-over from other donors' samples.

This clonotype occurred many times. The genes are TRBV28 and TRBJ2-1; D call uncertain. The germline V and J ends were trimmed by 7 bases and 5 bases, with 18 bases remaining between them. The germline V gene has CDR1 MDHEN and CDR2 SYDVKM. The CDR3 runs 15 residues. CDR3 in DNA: TGTGCCAGCAAACCTAGTCTCTCCCTCAACAATGAGCAGTTCTTC. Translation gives CASKPSLSLNNEQFF.

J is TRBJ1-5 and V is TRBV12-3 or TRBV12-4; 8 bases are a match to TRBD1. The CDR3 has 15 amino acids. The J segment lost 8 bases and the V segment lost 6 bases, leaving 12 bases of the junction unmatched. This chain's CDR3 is CASSQTGVPGEPQHF. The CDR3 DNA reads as TGTGCCAGCAGCCAGACAGGGGTTCCCGGGGAGCCCCAGCATTTT.

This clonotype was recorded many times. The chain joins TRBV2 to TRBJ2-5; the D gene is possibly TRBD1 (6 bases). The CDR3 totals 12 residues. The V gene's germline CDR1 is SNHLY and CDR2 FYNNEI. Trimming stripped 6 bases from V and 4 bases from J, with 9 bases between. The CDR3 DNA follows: TGTGCCAGCAGACAGGGCACAGAGACCCAGTACTTC. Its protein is CASRQGTETQYF.

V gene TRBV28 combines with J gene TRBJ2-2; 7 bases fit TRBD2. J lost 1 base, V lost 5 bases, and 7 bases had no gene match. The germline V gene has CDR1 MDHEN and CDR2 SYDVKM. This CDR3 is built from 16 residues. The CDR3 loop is CASSPGGTGNTGELFF. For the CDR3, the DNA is TGTGCCAGCAGTCCGGGGGGTACAGGGAACACCGGGGAGCTGTTTTTT.

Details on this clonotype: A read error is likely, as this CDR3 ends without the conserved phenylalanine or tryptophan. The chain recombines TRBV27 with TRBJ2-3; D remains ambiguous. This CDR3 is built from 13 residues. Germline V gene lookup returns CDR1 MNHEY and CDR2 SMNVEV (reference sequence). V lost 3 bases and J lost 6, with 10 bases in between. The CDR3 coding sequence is TGTGCCAGCAGTTTTAGCCAGAGGGATACGCAGTATCTT. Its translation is CASSFSQRDTQYL.

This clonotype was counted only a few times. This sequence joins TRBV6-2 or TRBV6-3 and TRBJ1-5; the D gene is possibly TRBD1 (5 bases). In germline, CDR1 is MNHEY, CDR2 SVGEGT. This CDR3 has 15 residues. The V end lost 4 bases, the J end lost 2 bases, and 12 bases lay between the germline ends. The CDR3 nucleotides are TGTGCCAGCAGTTCCCGACAGAGACGCAATCAGCCCCAGCATTTT. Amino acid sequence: CASSSRQRRNQPQHF.

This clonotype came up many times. The CDR3 nucleotides are TGCAGTGCTAGATCAGGAGTCGATCAGCCCCAGCATTTT. Its translation is CSARSGVDQPQHF. The chain carries TRBV20-1 and TRBJ1-5; D remains unclear. Trimming took 2 bases from V and 5 from J, leaving 10 bases between them. The CDR3 loop spans 13 amino acids. CDR1 is DFQATT, CDR2 SNEGSKA, per germline (reference sequence).

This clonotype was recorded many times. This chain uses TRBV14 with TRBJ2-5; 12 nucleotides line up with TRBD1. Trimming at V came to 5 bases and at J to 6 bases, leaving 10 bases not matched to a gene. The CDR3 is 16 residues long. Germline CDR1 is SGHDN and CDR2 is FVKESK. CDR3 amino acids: CASSLAGTGGMKTQYF. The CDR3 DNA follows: TGTGCCAGCAGCTTAGCCGGGACAGGGGGCATGAAGACCCAGTACTTC.

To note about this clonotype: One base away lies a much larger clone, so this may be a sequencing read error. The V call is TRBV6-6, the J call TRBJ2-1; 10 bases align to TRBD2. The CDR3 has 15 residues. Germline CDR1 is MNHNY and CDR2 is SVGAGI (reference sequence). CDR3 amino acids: CAGSSLAGLGDEQFF. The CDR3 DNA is TGTGCCGGCAGTTCACTAGCGGGGTTGGGCGATGAGCAGTTCTTC.

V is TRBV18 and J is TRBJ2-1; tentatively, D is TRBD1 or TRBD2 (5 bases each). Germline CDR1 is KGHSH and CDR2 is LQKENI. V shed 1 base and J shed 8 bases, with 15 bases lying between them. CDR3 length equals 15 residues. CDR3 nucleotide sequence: TGTGCCAGCTCACCACGTCTGTCTGGGGACGATGAGCAGTTCTTC. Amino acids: CASSPRLSGDDEQFF.

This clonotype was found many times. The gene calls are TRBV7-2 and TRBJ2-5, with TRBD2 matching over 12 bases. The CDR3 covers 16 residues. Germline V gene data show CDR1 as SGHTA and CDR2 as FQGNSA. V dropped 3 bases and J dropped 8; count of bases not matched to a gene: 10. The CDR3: CASSFTSGGLSGTQYF. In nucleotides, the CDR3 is TGTGCCAGCAGCTTCACTAGCGGGGGGCTGTCGGGCACCCAGTACTTC. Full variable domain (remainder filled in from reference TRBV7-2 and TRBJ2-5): GAGVSQSPSNKVTEKGKDVELRCDPISGHTALYWYRQSLGQGLEFLIYFQGNSAPDKSGLPSDRFSAERTGGSVSTLTIQRTQQEDSAVYLCASSFTSGGLSGTQYFGPGTRLLVL.

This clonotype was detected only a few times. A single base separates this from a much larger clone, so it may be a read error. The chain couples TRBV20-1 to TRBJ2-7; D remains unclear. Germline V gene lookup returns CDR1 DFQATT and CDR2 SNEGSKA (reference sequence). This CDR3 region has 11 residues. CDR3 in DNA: TGCAGTGCTAGTGGGATGTACGAGCAGTCCTTC. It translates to CSASGMYEQSF.

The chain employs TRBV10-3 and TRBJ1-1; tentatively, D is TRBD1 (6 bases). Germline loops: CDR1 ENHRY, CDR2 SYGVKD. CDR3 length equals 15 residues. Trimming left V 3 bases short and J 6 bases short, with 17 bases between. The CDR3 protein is CAISEFVQGGSEAFF. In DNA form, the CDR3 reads TGTGCCATCAGTGAATTTGTACAGGGAGGATCTGAAGCTTTCTTT.

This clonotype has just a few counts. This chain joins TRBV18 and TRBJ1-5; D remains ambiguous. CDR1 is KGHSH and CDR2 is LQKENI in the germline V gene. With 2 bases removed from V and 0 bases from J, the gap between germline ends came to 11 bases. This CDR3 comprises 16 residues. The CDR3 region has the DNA TGTGCCAGCTCACCAGGAGCAGGTCCTAGCAATCAGCCCCAGCATTTT. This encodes CASSPGAGPSNQPQHF.

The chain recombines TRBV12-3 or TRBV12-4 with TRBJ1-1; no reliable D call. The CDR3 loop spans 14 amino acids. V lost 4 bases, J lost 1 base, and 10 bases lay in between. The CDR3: CASSSRARNTEAFF. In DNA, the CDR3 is TGTGCCAGCAGTTCCCGGGCCCGGAACACTGAAGCTTTCTTT.

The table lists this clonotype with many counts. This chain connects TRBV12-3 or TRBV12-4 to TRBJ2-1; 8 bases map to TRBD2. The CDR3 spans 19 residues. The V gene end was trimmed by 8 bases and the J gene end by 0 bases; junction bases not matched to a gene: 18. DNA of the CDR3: TGTGCCAGCCTTCCCCCCGGGACTAGTCGCGTCATCTCCTACAATGAGCAGTTCTTC. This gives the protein CASLPPGTSRVISYNEQFF.

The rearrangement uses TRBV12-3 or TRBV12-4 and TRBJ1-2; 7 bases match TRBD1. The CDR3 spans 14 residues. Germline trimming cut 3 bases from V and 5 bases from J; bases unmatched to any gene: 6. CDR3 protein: CASSFRTGPYGYTF. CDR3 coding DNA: TGTGCCAGCAGTTTCCGGACAGGCCCGTATGGCTACACCTTC.

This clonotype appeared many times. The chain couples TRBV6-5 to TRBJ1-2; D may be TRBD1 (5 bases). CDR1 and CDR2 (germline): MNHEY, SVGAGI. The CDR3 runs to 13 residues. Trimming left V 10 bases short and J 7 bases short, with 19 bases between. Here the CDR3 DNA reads TGTGCCACCACTAGGGCAGGGAGCTCTGGCTACACCTTC. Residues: CATTRAGSSGYTF.

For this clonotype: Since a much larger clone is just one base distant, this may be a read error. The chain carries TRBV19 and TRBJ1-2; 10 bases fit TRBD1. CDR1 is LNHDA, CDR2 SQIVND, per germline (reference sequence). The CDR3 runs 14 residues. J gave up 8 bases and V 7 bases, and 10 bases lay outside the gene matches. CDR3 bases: TGTGCCAGTATTAACTCCGGGACAGGGGTCGGCTACACCTTC. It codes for CASINSGTGVGYTF.

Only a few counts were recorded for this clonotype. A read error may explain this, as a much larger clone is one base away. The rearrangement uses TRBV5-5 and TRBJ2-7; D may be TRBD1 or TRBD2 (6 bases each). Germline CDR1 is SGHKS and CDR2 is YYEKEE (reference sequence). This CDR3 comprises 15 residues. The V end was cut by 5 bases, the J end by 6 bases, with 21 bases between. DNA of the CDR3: TGTGCCAGCAGACCCCGGGACACGGGAGTCTCCGAGCAGTACTTC. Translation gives CASRPRDTGVSEQYF.

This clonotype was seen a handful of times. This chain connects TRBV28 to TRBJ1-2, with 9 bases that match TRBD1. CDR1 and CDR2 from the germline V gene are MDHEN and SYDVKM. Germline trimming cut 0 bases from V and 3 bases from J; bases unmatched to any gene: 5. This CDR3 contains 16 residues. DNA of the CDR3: TGTGCCAGCAGTTTATGGAGAACAGGGGGCGACTATGGCTACACCTTC. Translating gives CASSLWRTGGDYGYTF.

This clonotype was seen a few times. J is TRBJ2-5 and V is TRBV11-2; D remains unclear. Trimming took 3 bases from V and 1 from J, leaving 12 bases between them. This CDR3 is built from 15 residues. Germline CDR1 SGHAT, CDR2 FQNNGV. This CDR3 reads CASSLGASTQETQYF. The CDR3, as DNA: TGTGCCAGCAGCTTGGGTGCCTCGACCCAAGAGACCCAGTACTTC.

The CDR3 here is CSARPPKPSYNEQFF. The CDR3, as DNA: TGCAGTGCTAGACCCCCCAAACCCTCCTACAATGAGCAGTTCTTC. J is TRBJ2-1 and V is TRBV20-1; D gene ambiguous. The germline gives CDR1 DFQATT, CDR2 SNEGSKA (reference sequence). Trimming stripped 2 bases from V and 0 bases from J, with 11 bases between. The CDR3 spans 15 residues.

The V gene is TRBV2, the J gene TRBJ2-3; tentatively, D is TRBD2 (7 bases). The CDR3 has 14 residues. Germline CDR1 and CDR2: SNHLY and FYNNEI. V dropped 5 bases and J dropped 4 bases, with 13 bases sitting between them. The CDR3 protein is CASSRGGAADTQYF. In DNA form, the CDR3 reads TGTGCCAGCAGTAGAGGGGGGGCCGCAGATACGCAGTATTTT.

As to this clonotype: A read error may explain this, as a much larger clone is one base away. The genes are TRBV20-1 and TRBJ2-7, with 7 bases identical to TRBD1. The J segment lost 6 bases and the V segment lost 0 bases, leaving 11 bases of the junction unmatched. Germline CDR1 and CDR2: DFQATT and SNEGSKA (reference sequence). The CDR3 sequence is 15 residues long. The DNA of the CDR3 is TGCAGTGCTAGAGATCAGGGAGACAGGGCTCCCGAGCAGTACTTC. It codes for CSARDQGDRAPEQYF.

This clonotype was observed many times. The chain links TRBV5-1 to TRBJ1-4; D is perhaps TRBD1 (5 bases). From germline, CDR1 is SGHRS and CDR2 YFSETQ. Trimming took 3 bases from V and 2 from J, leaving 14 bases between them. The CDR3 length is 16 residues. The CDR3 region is CASSWNGGSTNEKLFF. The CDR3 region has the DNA TGCGCCAGCAGCTGGAATGGGGGATCGACTAATGAAAAACTGTTTTTT.

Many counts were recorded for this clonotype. The CDR3 is CASSVEGGAYNEQFF. The CDR3 nucleotides are TGTGCCAGCAGCGTAGAGGGGGGGGCCTACAATGAGCAGTTCTTC. The gene calls are TRBV9 and TRBJ2-1, with D possibly TRBD2 on 7 matching bases. There are 15 residues in the CDR3. Germline V CDR1 and CDR2: SGDLS, YYNGEE. Trimming cost V 0 bases and J 2 bases, with 9 bases left between them.

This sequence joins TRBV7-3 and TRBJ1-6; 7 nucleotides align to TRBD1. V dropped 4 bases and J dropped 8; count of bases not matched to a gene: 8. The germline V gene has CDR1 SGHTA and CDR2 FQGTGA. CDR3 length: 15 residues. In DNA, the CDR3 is TGTGCCAGCAGCTCACCCCGGGACAGTTATTCACCCCTCCACTTT. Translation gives CASSSPRDSYSPLHF. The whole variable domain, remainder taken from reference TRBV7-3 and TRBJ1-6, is GAGVSQTPSNKVTEKGKYVELRCDPISGHTALYWYRQSLGQGPEFLIYFQGTGAADDSGLPNDRFFAVRPEGSVSTLKIQRTERGDSAVYLCASSSPRDSYSPLHFGNGTRLTVT.

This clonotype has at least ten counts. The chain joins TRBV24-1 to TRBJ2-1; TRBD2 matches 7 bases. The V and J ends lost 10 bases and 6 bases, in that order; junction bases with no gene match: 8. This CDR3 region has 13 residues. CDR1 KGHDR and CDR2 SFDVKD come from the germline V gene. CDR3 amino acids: CATGRDAGNEQFF. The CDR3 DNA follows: TGTGCCACGGGGAGGGACGCCGGCAATGAGCAGTTCTTC.

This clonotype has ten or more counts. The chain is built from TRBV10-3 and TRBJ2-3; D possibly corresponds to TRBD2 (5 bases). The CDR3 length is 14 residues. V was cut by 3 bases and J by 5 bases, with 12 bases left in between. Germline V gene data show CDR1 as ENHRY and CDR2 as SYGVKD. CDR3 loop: CAISDSGIEDTQYF. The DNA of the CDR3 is TGTGCCATCAGTGATTCGGGGATTGAAGATACGCAGTATTTT.